The rows below give T cell receptor beta chains drawn from one sample of a study of blood T cells in healthy people across ages. TCRdb redid the calling of the 5' RACE reads with MiXCR, one entry per CDR3 protein. The table includes hundreds of thousands of distinct CDR3 sequences, 25% to 30% detected once. The sequenced sample was blood. Receptors were obtained from an elderly woman in good health. CDR3s include the opening cysteine and the closing phenylalanine or tryptophan.

TRBV20-1 CSARISYEQYF
TRBV9 CASSVGGTGAEAFF
TRBV6-5 CASRNGQLGELFF
TRBV7-6 CASSLGSGGHSEQFF
TRBV15 CATSRDFSHEQYF
TRBV2 CASSLGRTNSYEQYF
TRBV6-1 CASSEAQVSYEQYF
TRBV20-1 CSARHLGGGDTEAFF
TRBV20-1 CSGRGLSYNEQFF
TRBV7-2 CASSNPSVGGRSEKLFF
TRBV7-2 CASSLDRAPNEKRFF
TRBV9 CTSSVGPSNEKLFF
TRBV6-6 CASSFNPGQLNNEQFF
TRBV10-3 CAISESSRDRDTEAFF
TRBV7-3 CASSPMSGSSYNEQFF
TRBV20-1 CSAREAADTQYF
TRBV7-2 CASSWGTSGGVYEQYF
TRBV7-2 CASSFVGAGSDTQYF
TRBV6-5 CASSSASGGVNTGELFF
TRBV20-1 CSARDTGLGTHEQYF
TRBV2 CASIEASGGGTQYF
TRBV28 CASSPTGGSLNQPQHF
TRBV7-7 CASSFLDSQGETQYF
TRBV7-2 CASSSQIGDEQFF
TRBV4-1 CASSQDGRGYGYTF
TRBV20-1 CSARKPASTDTQYF
TRBV20-1 CSAWTGGRDYGYTF